This T cell receptor (beta chain) came from a study of technical replicates of blood from a few donors. The CDR3 has 15 amino acids. Deletions cut 0 bases from V and 4 bases from J, with 10 bases between. In germline, CDR1 is MNHEY, CDR2 SVGAGI. Sequenced by immunoSEQ multiplex PCR; TCRdb stores in-frame clones only, minus some. The sample comprises about 90,000 clones, less than 95% of which are singletons, and under 0.3% rests with the top ten. This sequence joins TRBV6-5 and TRBJ1-3; no clear D. The source of this sequence is a human donor in good health. The sequencing input was T cells isolated from PBMCs. The chain's CDR3 is CASSYSPGAGNTIYF. The CDR3 nucleotides are TGTGCCAGCAGTTACTCTCCAGGCGCCGGAAACACCATATATTTT.